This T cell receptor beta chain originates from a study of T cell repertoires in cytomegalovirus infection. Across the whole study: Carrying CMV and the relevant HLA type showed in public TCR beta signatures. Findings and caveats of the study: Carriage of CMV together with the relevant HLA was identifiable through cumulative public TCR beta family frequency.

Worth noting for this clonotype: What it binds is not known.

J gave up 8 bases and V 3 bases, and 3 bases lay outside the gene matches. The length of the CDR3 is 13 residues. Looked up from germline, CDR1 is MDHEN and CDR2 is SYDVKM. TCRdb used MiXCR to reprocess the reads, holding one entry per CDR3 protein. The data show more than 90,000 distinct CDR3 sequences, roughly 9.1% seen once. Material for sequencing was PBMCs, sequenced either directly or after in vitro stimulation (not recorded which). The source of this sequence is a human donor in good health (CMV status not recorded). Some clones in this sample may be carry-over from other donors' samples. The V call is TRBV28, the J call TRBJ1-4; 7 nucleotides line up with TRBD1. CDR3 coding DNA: TGTGCCAGCAGTTTCCAGGACAGGGAAAAACTGTTTTTT. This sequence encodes CASSFQDREKLFF.